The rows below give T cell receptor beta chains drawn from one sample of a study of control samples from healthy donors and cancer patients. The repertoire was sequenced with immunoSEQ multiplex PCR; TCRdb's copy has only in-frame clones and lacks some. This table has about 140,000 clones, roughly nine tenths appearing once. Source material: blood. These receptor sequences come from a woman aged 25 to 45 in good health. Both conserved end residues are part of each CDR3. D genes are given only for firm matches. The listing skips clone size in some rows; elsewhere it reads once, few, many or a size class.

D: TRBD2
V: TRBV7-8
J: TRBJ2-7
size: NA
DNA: TGTGCCAGCAGCCCTTCGGGGCTAGCGGTTCTTTACGAGCAGTACTTC
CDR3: CASSPSGLAVLYEQYF

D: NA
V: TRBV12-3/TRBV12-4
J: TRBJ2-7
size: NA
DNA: TGTGCCAGCAGTTTAATTGGCTACGAGCAGTACTTC
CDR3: CASSLIGYEQYF

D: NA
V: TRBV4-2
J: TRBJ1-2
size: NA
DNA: TGTGCCAGCAGCGAACAGGGATCCCATGGCTACACCTTC
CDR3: CASSEQGSHGYTF

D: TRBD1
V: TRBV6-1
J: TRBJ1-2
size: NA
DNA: TGTGCCAGCAGTGAAGGAACAGGGGGTTGGTATGGCTACACCTTC
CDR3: CASSEGTGGWYGYTF

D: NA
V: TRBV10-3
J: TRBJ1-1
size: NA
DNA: TGTGCCATCAATAAGGGAGTGAACACTGAAGCTTTCTTT
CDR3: CAINKGVNTEAFF

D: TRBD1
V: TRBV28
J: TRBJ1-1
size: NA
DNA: TGTGCCAGCAGTTTATTTAGGACAGGGTCTACTGAAGCTTTCTTT
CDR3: CASSLFRTGSTEAFF

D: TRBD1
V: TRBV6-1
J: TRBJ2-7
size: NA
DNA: TGTGCCAGCAGTGAAGGTAGGACAGGGATCTACGAGCAGTACTTC
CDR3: CASSEGRTGIYEQYF

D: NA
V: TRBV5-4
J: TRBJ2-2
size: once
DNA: TGTGCCAGCAGCTTTTACAGCGGAACCGGGGAGCTGTTTTTT
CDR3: CASSFYSGTGELFF

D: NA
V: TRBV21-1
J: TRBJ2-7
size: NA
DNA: TGTGCCAGCATCCTTTCCGGGACAGGGGACCACGAGCAGTACTTC
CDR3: CASILSGTGDHEQYF

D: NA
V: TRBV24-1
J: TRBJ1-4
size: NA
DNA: TGTGCCACCAGTGATTTCGCTGCAGCGACAGATACAACTAATGAAAAACTGTTTTTT
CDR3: CATSDFAAATDTTNEKLFF

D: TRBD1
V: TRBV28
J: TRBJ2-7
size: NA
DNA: TGTGCCAGCAGTCACCCGGGGGACAGGGCAGGCGAGCAGTACTTC
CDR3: CASSHPGDRAGEQYF

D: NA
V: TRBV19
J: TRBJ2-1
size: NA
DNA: TGTGCCAGTAGTATAGGAGCCGGTAATGAGCAGTTCTTC
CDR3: CASSIGAGNEQFF

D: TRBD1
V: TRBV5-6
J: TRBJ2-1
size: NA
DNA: TGTGCCAGCAGCTTGGGGTCGGGACAGGGTAATGAGCAGTTCTTC
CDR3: CASSLGSGQGNEQFF

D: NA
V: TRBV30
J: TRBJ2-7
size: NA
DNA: TGTGCCTCCGAGTCGGAAGCCTACGAGCAGTACTTC
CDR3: CASESEAYEQYF

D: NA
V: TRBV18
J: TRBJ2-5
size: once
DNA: TGTGCCAGCTCACAATCGGGACACCAGCCCTCGACCCAGTACTTC
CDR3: CASSQSGHQPSTQYF

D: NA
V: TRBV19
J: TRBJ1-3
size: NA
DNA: TGTGCCAGTCGGCCGGGGTGGGTTGGAAACACCATATATTTT
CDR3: CASRPGWVGNTIYF

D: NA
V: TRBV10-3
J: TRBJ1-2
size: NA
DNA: TGTACCATCAGTGGACGGGCGGGTGTCTATGGCTACACCTTC
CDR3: CTISGRAGVYGYTF

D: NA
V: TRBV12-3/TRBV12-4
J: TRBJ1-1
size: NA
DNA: TGTGCCAGCAGTTTAGGGGGCCTCACTGAAGCTTTCTTT
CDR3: CASSLGGLTEAFF

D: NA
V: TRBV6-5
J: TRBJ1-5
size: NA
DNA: TGTGCCAGCCGGCAGGGAGAACAGCCCCAGCATTTT
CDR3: CASRQGEQPQHF

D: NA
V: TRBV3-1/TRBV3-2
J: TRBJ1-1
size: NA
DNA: TGTGCCAGCAGCCCGCCCCTCGGGTTAAACACTGAAGCTTTCTTT
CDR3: CASSPPLGLNTEAFF

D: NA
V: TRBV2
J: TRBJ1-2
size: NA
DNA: TGTGCCAGCAGTGTCGGCCAGTATCTTGGCTACACCTTC
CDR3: CASSVGQYLGYTF

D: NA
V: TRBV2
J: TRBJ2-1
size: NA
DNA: TGTGCCAGCAGGACCTCTCCGGGGCAGCTATACAATGAGCAGTTCTTC
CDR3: CASRTSPGQLYNEQFF

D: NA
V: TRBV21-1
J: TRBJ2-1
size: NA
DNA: TGTGCCAGCAGCCAGCCAAAGTCTGAAATCTCCTACAATGAGCAGTTCTTC
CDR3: CASSQPKSEISYNEQFF

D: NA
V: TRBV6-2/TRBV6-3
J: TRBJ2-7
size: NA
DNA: TGTGCCAGCAGTTACACCGGGGGAGGGGGCGAGTACTTC
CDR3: CASSYTGGGGEYF

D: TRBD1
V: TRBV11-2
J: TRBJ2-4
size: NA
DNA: TGTGCCAGCAGCCCTTTGGACAGGGTCGGTTACATTCAGTACTTC
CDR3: CASSPLDRVGYIQYF

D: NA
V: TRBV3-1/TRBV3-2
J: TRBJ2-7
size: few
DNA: TGTGCCAGCAGCCAAGATTTCCGGCCCTCCGAGCAGTACTTC
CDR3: CASSQDFRPSEQYF

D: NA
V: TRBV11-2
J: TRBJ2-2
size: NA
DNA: TGTGCCAGCAGCGACGGACAGATGAACACCGGGGAGCTGTTTTTT
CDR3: CASSDGQMNTGELFF

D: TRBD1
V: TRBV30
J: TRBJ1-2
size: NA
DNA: TGTGCCTGGAGGGACAGGGGCTGGGATGGCTACACCTTC
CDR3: CAWRDRGWDGYTF

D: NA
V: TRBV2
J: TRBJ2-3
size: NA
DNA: TGTGCCAGCAGTGAAACAGGCAGCACAGATACGCAGTATTTT
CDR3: CASSETGSTDTQYF

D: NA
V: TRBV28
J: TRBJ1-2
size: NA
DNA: TGTGCCAGCATGGGGAATTATGACTATGGCTACACCTTC
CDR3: CASMGNYDYGYTF